These 14 T cell receptor beta chains came from one sample sequenced in a study of shared clonotypes between healthy human individuals. Sequencing used immunoSEQ multiplex PCR; TCRdb keeps in-frame clones, though not all of them. The table includes approximately 2.5 million clones, approximately 93% detected once. The sample was naive CD4+ T cells from PBMCs. Sample subset: CD45RA+ positively selected. The receptors come from a man aged 18 to 30 in good health. Some clones in this sample may be carry-over from other donors' samples.

This chain connects TRBV6-6 to TRBJ1-2; D unclear. The length of the CDR3 is 12 residues. Germline loops: CDR1 MNHNY, CDR2 SVGAGI (reference sequence). Trimming left V 5 bases short and J 4 bases short, with 8 bases between. Here the CDR3 reads CASSATAYGYTF. The CDR3 bases are TGTGCCAGCAGTGCCACGGCCTATGGCTACACCTTC.

In DNA form, the CDR3 reads TGTGCCAGCAGGCCACAGGGGGACTGGACTGAAGCTTTCTTT. This codes for CASRPQGDWTEAFF. The genes are TRBV2 and TRBJ1-1; 8 nucleotides agree with TRBD1. Per germline, CDR1 SNHLY and CDR2 FYNNEI. The V and J ends lost 6 bases and 5 bases, in that order; junction bases with no gene match: 8. The CDR3 has 14 amino acids.

As regards this clone: The sample contains more than one DNA sequence encoding this CDR3. The chain joins TRBV7-9 to TRBJ2-1; 7 bases fit TRBD1. Germline V CDR1 and CDR2: SEHNR, FQNEAQ (reference sequence). The V and J ends lost 1 base and 3 bases, in that order; junction bases with no gene match: 0. The CDR3 runs 14 residues. The chain's CDR3 is CASSLGTGYNEQFF. DNA of the CDR3: TGTGCCAGCAGCTTAGGGACAGGCTACAATGAGCAGTTCTTC.

The chain employs TRBV18 and TRBJ1-5, with D tentatively TRBD1 (6 bases). Trimming removed 6 bases from V and 3 bases from J, with 24 bases in between. In germline, CDR1 is KGHSH, CDR2 LQKENI. The length of the CDR3 is 18 residues. The DNA of the CDR3 is TGTGCCAGCTCCCGGCTAGCCGGGGGACAACCCTCCAATCAGCCCCAGCATTTT. As protein: CASSRLAGGQPSNQPQHF.

This clone was seen once. This sequence joins TRBV5-1 and TRBJ2-5; D is unresolved. The tail of the sequence fits TRBJ2-7 better, so the J call may be wrong. The CDR3 length is 13 residues. Germline V CDR1 and CDR2: SGHRS, YFSETQ. Here the CDR3 reads CASSLDVSAEQYF. In nucleotides, the CDR3 is TGCGCCAGCAGCTTGGACGTCAGTGCCGAGCAGTACTTC.

The chain employs TRBV7-3 and TRBJ1-2; D might be TRBD1 (6 bases). The V end lost 2 bases, the J end lost 6 bases, and 19 bases lay between the germline ends. This CDR3 has 16 amino acids. CDR1 SGHTA and CDR2 FQGTGA come from the germline V gene. CDR3 in amino acids: CASSLAWRQGPHGYTF. DNA of the CDR3: TGTGCCAGCAGCTTAGCCTGGAGGCAGGGGCCCCATGGCTACACCTTC.

This rearrangement joins TRBV4-2 to TRBJ2-5, with a tentative D call TRBD1 (6 bases). Germline V lookup: CDR1 LGHNA, CDR2 YNFKEQ. Trimming cost V 2 bases and J 4 bases, with 11 bases left between them. The CDR3 length is 14 residues. This CDR3 is CASSQPGQLETQYF. Written as DNA, the CDR3 is TGTGCCAGCAGCCAACCGGGACAACTAGAGACCCAGTACTTC.

The chain uses TRBV25-1 and TRBJ2-2; possibly TRBD1 for D (5 bases). Germline CDR1 is MGHDK and CDR2 is SYGVNS. The germline V and J ends were trimmed by 1 base and 2 bases, with 11 bases remaining between them. The CDR3 has 16 amino acids. The CDR3 spells CASSEFDSLNTGELFF. The CDR3 nucleotides are TGTGCCAGCAGTGAATTCGACAGTCTAAACACCGGGGAGCTGTTTTTT.

The rearrangement uses TRBV6-6 and TRBJ2-2; D remains ambiguous. In germline, CDR1 is MNHNY, CDR2 SVGAGI (reference sequence). The CDR3 loop spans 12 amino acids. Trimming cost V 5 bases and J 6 bases, with 7 bases left between them. The CDR3 loop reads CASSRNSGELFF. CDR3 DNA: TGTGCCAGCAGTCGGAATTCCGGGGAGCTGTTTTTT.

The chain couples TRBV14 to TRBJ2-7; TRBD2 aligns across 10 bases. This CDR3 is 14 amino acids long. The germline V gene has CDR1 SGHDN and CDR2 FVKESK. The V and J ends lost 6 bases and 7 bases, in that order; junction bases with no gene match: 9. CDR3 nucleotide sequence: TGTGCCAGCAGAGAGCGGGGGGGTTCGCGGGAGCAGTACTTC. As protein: CASRERGGSREQYF.

The chain is built from TRBV28 and TRBJ2-4, with 8 bases identical to TRBD2. The CDR3 sequence is 16 residues long. Germline V gives CDR1 MDHEN, CDR2 SYDVKM. V dropped 5 bases and J dropped 4; count of bases not matched to a gene: 10. CDR3 sequence reads: CASSEVAGGGKNIQYF. CDR3 sequence (DNA): TGTGCCAGCAGTGAGGTTGCGGGAGGAGGGAAAAACATTCAGTACTTC.

V is TRBV15 and J is TRBJ2-1; TRBD2 matches at 8 bases. The CDR3 loop spans 16 amino acids. With 0 bases clipped from V and 2 bases from J, the junction kept 3 bases outside the gene matches. Germline CDR1 LNHNV, CDR2 YYDKDF (reference sequence). This chain's CDR3 is CATSREEAGAYNEQFF. CDR3 bases: TGTGCCACCAGCAGAGAGGAAGCGGGAGCCTACAATGAGCAGTTCTTC.

This chain uses TRBV19 with TRBJ1-4; D not resolved. Trimming removed 3 bases from V and 4 bases from J, with 9 bases in between. This CDR3 is built from 14 residues. Germline-derived CDR1 and CDR2 are LNHDA and SQIVND (reference sequence). CDR3 loop: CASSIRGLNEKLFF. The CDR3, as DNA: TGTGCCAGTAGTATTCGGGGTCTTAATGAAAAACTGTTTTTT.

The chain carries TRBV5-1 and TRBJ2-7, with D tentatively TRBD1 (6 bases). The V end lost 4 bases, the J end lost 0 bases, and 14 bases lay between the germline ends. From germline, CDR1 is SGHRS and CDR2 YFSETQ. The CDR3 contains 15 residues. This CDR3 reads CASSMGQTSSYEQYF. For the CDR3, the DNA is TGCGCCAGCAGCATGGGACAAACCTCCTCCTACGAGCAGTACTTC.